This T cell receptor beta chain was retrieved from a study of T cells in localized non-small cell lung cancer. Profiled with immunoSEQ multiplex PCR; TCRdb holds only in-frame clones, not every one. The sample lists roughly 16,000 clones, around 89% occurring once. Notes on the study in general: The study found T cell clonality highest in uninvolved adjacent lung, above tumor. Appearances in adjacent lung were noted for a median 57 of the top 100 tumor clones. With higher T cell density in blood came longer overall survival. A single tumor region was sequenced, leaving heterogeneity possible.

There are 17 residues in the CDR3. The germline CDR1 and CDR2 sequences are SGDLS and YYNGEE. Trimming removed 4 bases from V and 4 bases from J; junction bases left unmatched: 11. As regards this clone: Antigen: not known.

The source of this sequence is a male donor older than 55 with stage II squamous cell lung carcinoma. The sample in question was peripheral blood, obtained before any cancer treatment. V gene TRBV9 combines with J gene TRBJ2-6, with 7 bases matching TRBD1. As DNA, the CDR3 is TGTGCCAGCAGCAAAAGACAGGGCTTGGCGGGGGCCAACGTCCTGACTTTC. It encodes CASSKRQGLAGANVLTF.